This passage covers 25 T cell receptor beta chains from one sample sequenced in a study of OX40 agonist ivuxolimab in advanced cancers. Clones were read by immunoSEQ multiplex PCR, and TCRdb kept only the in-frame ones, dropping some. The table lists 75,000 to 100,000 clones, approximately 88% of them singletons. Specimen: CD4+ or CD8+ T cells sorted from blood, collected in a trial of the OX40 agonist ivuxolimab. All receptors derive from an adult with an advanced solid tumor such as melanoma, head and neck, liver or kidney cancer.

The rearrangement uses TRBV27 and TRBJ2-3, with D unresolved. V was clipped by 5 bases and J by 3 bases, with 6 bases between them. Germline V gene sequence: CDR1 MNHEY, CDR2 SMNVEV (reference sequence). This CDR3 is 12 amino acids long. This chain's CDR3 is CASSPRTDTQYF. CDR3 in DNA: TGTGCCAGCAGTCCCAGGACAGATACGCAGTATTTT.

The V and J genes are TRBV19 and TRBJ2-1; 9 nucleotides match TRBD2. Trimming cost V 8 bases and J 13 bases; bases outside gene matches: 15. The germline CDR1 and CDR2 sequences are LNHDA and SQIVND (reference sequence). This CDR3 is 14 amino acids long. The CDR3 loop is CASSGRGGRTQQFF. The CDR3 nucleotides read TGTGCCAGTTCCGGGCGGGGGGGCCGGACACAACAGTTCTTC.

This chain links TRBV6-5 with TRBJ2-3; 7 bases line up with TRBD1. The trim removed 0 bases at V and 1 base at J, leaving 4 bases unmatched. CDR1 MNHEY and CDR2 SVGAGI come from the germline V gene. CDR3 size: 16 residues. The CDR3 DNA follows: TGTGCCAGCAGTTACTCCGGGACAGCCCGCACAGATACGCAGTATTTT. Protein product: CASSYSGTARTDTQYF.

The J gene is TRBJ2-7, the V gene TRBV13, with unresolved D. The CDR3 is 12 residues long. Germline V gives CDR1 PRHDT, CDR2 FYEKMQ (reference sequence). Trimming stripped 7 bases from V and 1 base from J, with 8 bases between. CDR3: CASKRMSYEQYF. CDR3 DNA sequence: TGTGCCAGCAAACGGATGTCCTACGAGCAGTACTTC. The full variable domain, with the rest looked up from reference TRBV13 and TRBJ2-7, is AAGVIQSPRHLIKEKRETATLKCYPIPRHDTVYWYQQGPGQDPQFLISFYEKMQSDKGSIPDRFSAQQFSDYHSELNMSSLELGDSALYFCASKRMSYEQYFGPGTRLTVT.

CDR3: CASSLATSGGVIDEQFF. The CDR3 coding sequence is TGCGCCAGCAGCCTCGCGACTAGTGGGGGCGTGATAGATGAGCAGTTCTTC. The gene calls are TRBV5-1 and TRBJ2-1; D is tentatively TRBD1 or TRBD2 (6 bases each). The germline V gene encodes CDR1 SGHRS and CDR2 YFSETQ. Between the trimmed V and J ends, which lost 4 bases and 8 bases, there was a span of 25 bases. This CDR3 spans 17 amino acids.

This clone was picked up one time. The CDR3 DNA reads as TGCAGCGTTGTGAGCCCGATCTCCTACGAGCAGTACTTC. Residues: CSVVSPISYEQYF. The V and J genes are TRBV29-1 and TRBJ2-7; no clear D. The CDR3 sequence is 13 residues long. Germline CDR1 is SQVTM and CDR2 is ANQGSEA. Deletions cut 4 bases from V and 0 bases from J, with 10 bases between.

This clone was detected once. V and J are TRBV5-1 and TRBJ2-2, with a possible D match to TRBD2 (6 bases). The CDR3 length is 13 residues. V was cut by 2 bases and J by 4 bases, with 6 bases left in between. The germline V gene encodes CDR1 SGHRS and CDR2 YFSETQ. The CDR3 reads CASSFGSTGELFF. The DNA for the CDR3 is TGCGCCAGCAGCTTCGGGAGCACCGGGGAGCTGTTTTTT.

This clone was picked up one time. The chain is built from TRBV2 and TRBJ2-3; D may be TRBD1 or TRBD2 (6 bases each). V was cut by 4 bases and J by 2 bases, with 13 bases left in between. The CDR3 runs 15 residues. CDR1 and CDR2 from the germline V gene are SNHLY and FYNNEI. This CDR3 reads CASSGGAGSTDTQYF. CDR3 DNA: TGTGCCAGCAGTGGGGGGGCAGGTTCCACAGATACGCAGTATTTT.

This chain links TRBV9 with TRBJ1-1; D is unresolved. The V gene's germline CDR1 is SGDLS and CDR2 YYNGEE. CDR3 length: 15 residues. Trimming removed 4 bases at V and 7 bases at J, with 20 bases between. The CDR3 DNA reads TGTGCCAGCAGCCCACGGGCGGCGGCAGAGGGTGAAGCTTTCTTT. Translating it yields CASSPRAAAEGEAFF.

CDR3: CASRLAGGNTGELFF. The CDR3 bases are TGTGCCAGCAGACTAGCGGGGGGGAACACCGGGGAGCTGTTTTTT. The gene calls are TRBV6-1 and TRBJ2-2, with 12 bases fitting TRBD2. The CDR3 covers 15 residues. CDR1 MNHNS and CDR2 SASEGT come from the germline V gene. V was pared by 6 bases and J by 1 base, with 0 bases of the junction left unmatched.

CDR3: CASSYSSQGAREQYF. CDR3 nucleotides: TGTGCCAGCAGTTACTCGAGCCAGGGGGCGCGGGAGCAGTACTTC. The rearrangement links TRBV6-5 to TRBJ2-7; 8 bases agree with TRBD1. Germline trimming cut 0 bases from V and 7 bases from J; bases unmatched to any gene: 8. CDR1 is MNHEY, CDR2 SVGAGI, per germline. The CDR3 extends over 15 amino acids.

Only a few counts were recorded for this clone. The chain links TRBV5-4 to TRBJ1-2, with TRBD1 matching over 8 bases. This CDR3 contains 18 residues. Germline CDR1 SGHNT, CDR2 YYREEE (reference sequence). The junction had 14 bases not matched to a gene; V was cut back by 0 bases and J by 4 bases. As DNA, the CDR3 is TGTGCCAGCAGCTTGGGGGGCGGACAGGGCCGATCGGGCTATGGCTACACCTTC. Its translation is CASSLGGGQGRSGYGYTF.

The chain recombines TRBV12-2 with TRBJ2-5; TRBD1 is the table's D call, not checked against the DNA. TRBV12-2 is reported as a pseudogene. CDR3 length equals 14 residues. CDR3 DNA: TGTGCAAGTCGCTTAGGGCAGGGGGCAGAGACCCAGTACTTC. Translating gives CASRLGQGAETQYF.

The chain is built from TRBV15 and TRBJ2-7; D not certain. The germline V and J ends were trimmed by 0 bases and 0 bases, with 6 bases remaining between them. In germline, CDR1 is LNHNV, CDR2 YYDKDF (reference sequence). The CDR3 runs to 14 residues. The CDR3 is CATSREAFSYEQYF. The DNA of the CDR3 is TGTGCCACCAGCAGAGAGGCGTTCTCCTACGAGCAGTACTTC.

This chain uses TRBV14 with TRBJ2-7, with D tentatively TRBD1 or TRBD2 (5 bases each). The length of the CDR3 is 14 residues. Trimming shortened V by 4 bases and J by 0 bases, and 10 bases separated the two germline ends. CDR1 and CDR2 from the germline V gene are SGHDN and FVKESK. CDR3 DNA: TGTGCCAGCAGCCCGGGGCCGAACTCCTACGAGCAGTACTTC. Residues: CASSPGPNSYEQYF.

The J gene is TRBJ1-5, the V gene TRBV9; weak D call: TRBD1 (5 bases). The CDR3 is 15 amino acids. Germline V gives CDR1 SGDLS, CDR2 YYNGEE. The V and J ends lost 4 bases and 6 bases respectively, with 17 bases between them. The CDR3 reads CASSRLGEGSQPQHF. The CDR3, as DNA: TGTGCCAGCAGCCGATTGGGGGAAGGATCTCAGCCCCAGCATTTT.

The chain joins TRBV18 to TRBJ2-1; weak D call: TRBD1 (5 bases). This CDR3 has 11 amino acids. Germline V CDR1 and CDR2: KGHSH, LQKENI. The V and J ends lost 3 bases and 15 bases respectively, with 12 bases between them. The DNA of the CDR3 is TGTGCCAGCTCACCTGGGGCCCAACGGTTCTTC. It encodes CASSPGAQRFF.

The chain uses TRBV4-1 and TRBJ1-1; D gene uncertain. CDR3 length equals 13 residues. The germline V and J ends were trimmed by 0 bases and 1 base, with 3 bases remaining between them. Germline V gene sequence: CDR1 MGHRA, CDR2 YSYEKL. The CDR3 nucleotides read TGCGCCAGCAGCCAAGAGAGGAACACTGAAGCTTTCTTT. This translates into CASSQERNTEAFF.

Only one count was recorded for this clone. Other DNA sequences in this specimen translate into the identical CDR3. The V gene is TRBV27, the J gene TRBJ1-2; 8 bases line up with TRBD1. Germline assignment: CDR1 MNHEY and CDR2 SMNVEV (reference sequence). This CDR3 is built from 16 residues. V lost 2 bases to trimming and J lost 4 bases; unmatched junction nucleotides: 9. CDR3 amino acids: CASSLQPGTGLYGYTF. DNA for the CDR3: TGTGCCAGCAGTTTACAGCCCGGGACAGGCCTCTATGGCTACACCTTC.

The chain combines TRBV10-3 with TRBJ2-2; no firm D call. V lost 3 bases and J lost 2, with 7 bases in between. CDR3 length: 14 amino acids. Germline V lookup: CDR1 ENHRY, CDR2 SYGVKD. The CDR3 loop reads CAISEAVNTGELFF. CDR3 in DNA: TGTGCCATCAGTGAAGCAGTAAACACCGGGGAGCTGTTTTTT.

The rearrangement joins TRBV7-3 to TRBJ2-3; maybe TRBD2 (6 bases). Germline values: CDR1 SGHTA, CDR2 FQGTGA. This CDR3 is 16 amino acids long. Deletions cut 5 bases from V and 2 bases from J, with 17 bases between. In DNA, the CDR3 is TGTGCCAGCAGCCGACCTAGTGGGGGGAACACAGATACGCAGTATTTT. Translating gives CASSRPSGGNTDTQYF.

This clone appeared once. The chain joins TRBV7-3 to TRBJ2-1; 9 nucleotides agree with TRBD2. V lost 1 base and J lost 9; bases outside the gene matches: 4. Germline-derived CDR1 and CDR2 are SGHTA and FQGTGA. The CDR3 covers 14 residues. CDR3 nucleotide sequence: TGTGCCAGCAGCTTAAGCGGGGGGGCCGGTGAGCAGTTCTTC. As protein: CASSLSGGAGEQFF.

The V gene is TRBV5-1, the J gene TRBJ1-1, with 8 bases matching TRBD1. The V and J ends lost 7 bases and 5 bases, in that order; junction bases with no gene match: 10. CDR3 length: 14 amino acids. Germline V gives CDR1 SGHRS, CDR2 YFSETQ. The CDR3 protein is CASVWAGGPTEAFF. DNA of the CDR3: TGCGCCAGCGTCTGGGCAGGGGGCCCAACTGAAGCTTTCTTT.

The J gene is TRBJ1-2, the V gene TRBV29-1; D is undetermined. This CDR3 comprises 14 residues. Trimming stripped 4 bases from V and 2 bases from J, with 14 bases between. The germline V gene encodes CDR1 SQVTM and CDR2 ANQGSEA. The CDR3 DNA reads as TGCAGCGTTGTATTGTACACGGAGAACTATGGCTACACCTTC. Translating it yields CSVVLYTENYGYTF.

This clone was counted between two and nine times. J is TRBJ1-2 and V is TRBV5-1; no reliable D call. Germline loops: CDR1 SGHRS, CDR2 YFSETQ. The CDR3 is 14 amino acids. With 0 bases removed from V and 3 bases from J, the gap between germline ends came to 9 bases. The CDR3 loop is CASSLEAEDYGYTF. In DNA form, the CDR3 reads TGCGCCAGCAGCTTGGAGGCGGAGGACTATGGCTACACCTTC.